The source of this T cell receptor beta chain is a study of Ad26.COV2.S vaccination and SARS-CoV-2 variants. About the research overall: Among those in the COV1001 Ad26.COV2.S trial arm was the donor. The study gave Ad26.COV2.S intramuscularly, once or twice 56 days apart.

Study-wide points: Following vaccination, spike-specific CD8+ and CD4+ T cell responses reportedly exhibited substantial breadth.

The assay was immunoSEQ multiplex PCR, and TCRdb's table has in-frame clones only and misses some. Seen here are over 400,000 clones, less than 95% observed once, and the top ten hold under 4.5%. Germline assignment: CDR1 SGHRS and CDR2 YFSETQ. V lost 1 base to trimming and J lost 5 bases, with 12 bases between them. The CDR3 covers 15 residues. Sample treatment: 15 to 20 received Ad26.COV2.S at low or high dose, single or two shots; 5 received placebo; per-sample allocation not given. All samples were drawn on day 63, counting from the first vaccine or placebo injection. With respect to this clone: Its antigen is unidentified.

J is TRBJ1-4 and V is TRBV5-1, with D possibly TRBD1 on 5 matching bases. The input for sequencing was peripheral blood, taken in a trial of Ad26.COV2.S vaccine versus placebo. This sequence originates from a person aged 18-60 years who received the Ad26.COV2.S COVID-19 vaccine or a placebo. The DNA for the CDR3 is TGCGCCAGCAGCTTGCAGGGTGGACTAAATGAAAAACTGTTTTTT. Residues: CASSLQGGLNEKLFF.